The entry below gives a single TCR beta chain sequence along with its context. This sample is part of a study of blood T cells in healthy people across ages. The CDR3 has 15 residues. Per the germline V gene, CDR1 is SGDLS and CDR2 is YYNGEE. V was trimmed by 0 bases and J by 4 bases, leaving 11 bases between them. With a J-beta primer mix and a sample-barcoded 5' primer, a second PCR ran roughly 6 to 11 cycles. Per-sample output comprised a minimum of 2.5 million paired-end reads containing CDR3. TCRdb re-analysed the 5' RACE reads in MiXCR, keeping a single row per CDR3 protein. The sample consists of some 850,000 distinct CDR3 sequences, more than 25% of them appearing once. Another study also made use of these data, one on T cells of mothers and their children.

The receptor's source is a boy aged 5-17 years in good health. The genes are TRBV9 and TRBJ2-4, with D possibly being TRBD1 (6 bases). Sequencing was performed on blood. The CDR3 sequence is CASSVGYREKNIQYF. The CDR3 DNA reads TGTGCCAGCAGCGTAGGATACAGGGAAAAAAACATTCAGTACTTC.